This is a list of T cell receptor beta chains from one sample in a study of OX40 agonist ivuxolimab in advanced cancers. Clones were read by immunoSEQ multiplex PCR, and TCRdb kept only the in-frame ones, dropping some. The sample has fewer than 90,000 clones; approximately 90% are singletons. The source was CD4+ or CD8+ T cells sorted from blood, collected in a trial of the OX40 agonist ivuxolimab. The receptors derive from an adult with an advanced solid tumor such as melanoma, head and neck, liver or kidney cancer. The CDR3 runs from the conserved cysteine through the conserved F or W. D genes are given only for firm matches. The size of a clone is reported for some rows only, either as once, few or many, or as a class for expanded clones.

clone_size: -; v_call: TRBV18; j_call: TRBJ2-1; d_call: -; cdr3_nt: TGTGCCAGCTCACCTCTCAGTGGGTTTGAGCAGTTCTTC; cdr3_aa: CASSPLSGFEQFF
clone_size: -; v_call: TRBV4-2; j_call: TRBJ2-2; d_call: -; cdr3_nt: TGTGCCAGCAGCCTAGAGACGTCGAACACCGGGGAGCTGTTTTTT; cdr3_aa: CASSLETSNTGELFF
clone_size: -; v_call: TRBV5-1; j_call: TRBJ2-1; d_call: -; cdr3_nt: TGCGCCAGCAGCGCCAGGGGTACCTACAATGAGCAGTTCTTC; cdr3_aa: CASSARGTYNEQFF
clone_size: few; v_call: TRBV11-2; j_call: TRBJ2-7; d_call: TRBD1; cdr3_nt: TGTGCCAGCAGCTTATTGACGGACAGGCAATACGAGCAGTACTTC; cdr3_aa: CASSLLTDRQYEQYF
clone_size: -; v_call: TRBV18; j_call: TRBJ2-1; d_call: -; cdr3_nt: TGTGCCAGCTCACGAAAGGGGCATGAGCAGTTCTTC; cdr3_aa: CASSRKGHEQFF
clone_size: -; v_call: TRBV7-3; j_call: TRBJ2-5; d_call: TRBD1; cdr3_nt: TGTGCCAGCAGCCGTGGACAGGCGGAGACCCAGTACTTC; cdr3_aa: CASSRGQAETQYF
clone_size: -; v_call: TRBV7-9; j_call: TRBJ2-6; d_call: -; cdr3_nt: TGTGCCAGCAGCTTAGGTTCGGGAACTGGGGCCAACGTCCTGACTTTC; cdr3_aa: CASSLGSGTGANVLTF
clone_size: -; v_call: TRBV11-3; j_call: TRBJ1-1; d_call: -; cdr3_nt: TGTGCCAGCAGCCGGAACATGAACACTGAAGCTTTCTTT; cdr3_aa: CASSRNMNTEAFF
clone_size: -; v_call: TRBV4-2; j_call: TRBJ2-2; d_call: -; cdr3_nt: TGTGCCAGCAGCTACGGGAGAGGGAACACCGGGGAGCTGTTTTTT; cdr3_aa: CASSYGRGNTGELFF
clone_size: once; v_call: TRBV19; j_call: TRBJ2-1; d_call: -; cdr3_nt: TGTGCCAGTAAACGGGAGAGCCTCTACAATGAGCAGTTCTTC; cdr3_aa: CASKRESLYNEQFF
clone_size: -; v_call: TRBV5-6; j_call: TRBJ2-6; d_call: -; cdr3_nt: TGTGCCAGCAGCTTGGACAGAAGATTCTCTGGGGCCAACGTCCTGACTTTC; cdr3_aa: CASSLDRRFSGANVLTF
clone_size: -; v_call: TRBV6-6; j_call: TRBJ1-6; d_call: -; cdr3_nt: TGTGCCAGCAGCCTAGGGTATTCACCCCTCCACTTT; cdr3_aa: CASSLGYSPLHF
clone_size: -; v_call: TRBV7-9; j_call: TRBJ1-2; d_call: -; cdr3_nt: TGTGCCAGCAGCTTAAGGATAAACTATGGCTACACCTTC; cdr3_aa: CASSLRINYGYTF
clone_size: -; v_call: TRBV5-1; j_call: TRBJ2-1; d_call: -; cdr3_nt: TGCGCCAGCAGCTCCTCGGGGAATACCTACAATGAGCAGTTCTTC; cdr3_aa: CASSSSGNTYNEQFF